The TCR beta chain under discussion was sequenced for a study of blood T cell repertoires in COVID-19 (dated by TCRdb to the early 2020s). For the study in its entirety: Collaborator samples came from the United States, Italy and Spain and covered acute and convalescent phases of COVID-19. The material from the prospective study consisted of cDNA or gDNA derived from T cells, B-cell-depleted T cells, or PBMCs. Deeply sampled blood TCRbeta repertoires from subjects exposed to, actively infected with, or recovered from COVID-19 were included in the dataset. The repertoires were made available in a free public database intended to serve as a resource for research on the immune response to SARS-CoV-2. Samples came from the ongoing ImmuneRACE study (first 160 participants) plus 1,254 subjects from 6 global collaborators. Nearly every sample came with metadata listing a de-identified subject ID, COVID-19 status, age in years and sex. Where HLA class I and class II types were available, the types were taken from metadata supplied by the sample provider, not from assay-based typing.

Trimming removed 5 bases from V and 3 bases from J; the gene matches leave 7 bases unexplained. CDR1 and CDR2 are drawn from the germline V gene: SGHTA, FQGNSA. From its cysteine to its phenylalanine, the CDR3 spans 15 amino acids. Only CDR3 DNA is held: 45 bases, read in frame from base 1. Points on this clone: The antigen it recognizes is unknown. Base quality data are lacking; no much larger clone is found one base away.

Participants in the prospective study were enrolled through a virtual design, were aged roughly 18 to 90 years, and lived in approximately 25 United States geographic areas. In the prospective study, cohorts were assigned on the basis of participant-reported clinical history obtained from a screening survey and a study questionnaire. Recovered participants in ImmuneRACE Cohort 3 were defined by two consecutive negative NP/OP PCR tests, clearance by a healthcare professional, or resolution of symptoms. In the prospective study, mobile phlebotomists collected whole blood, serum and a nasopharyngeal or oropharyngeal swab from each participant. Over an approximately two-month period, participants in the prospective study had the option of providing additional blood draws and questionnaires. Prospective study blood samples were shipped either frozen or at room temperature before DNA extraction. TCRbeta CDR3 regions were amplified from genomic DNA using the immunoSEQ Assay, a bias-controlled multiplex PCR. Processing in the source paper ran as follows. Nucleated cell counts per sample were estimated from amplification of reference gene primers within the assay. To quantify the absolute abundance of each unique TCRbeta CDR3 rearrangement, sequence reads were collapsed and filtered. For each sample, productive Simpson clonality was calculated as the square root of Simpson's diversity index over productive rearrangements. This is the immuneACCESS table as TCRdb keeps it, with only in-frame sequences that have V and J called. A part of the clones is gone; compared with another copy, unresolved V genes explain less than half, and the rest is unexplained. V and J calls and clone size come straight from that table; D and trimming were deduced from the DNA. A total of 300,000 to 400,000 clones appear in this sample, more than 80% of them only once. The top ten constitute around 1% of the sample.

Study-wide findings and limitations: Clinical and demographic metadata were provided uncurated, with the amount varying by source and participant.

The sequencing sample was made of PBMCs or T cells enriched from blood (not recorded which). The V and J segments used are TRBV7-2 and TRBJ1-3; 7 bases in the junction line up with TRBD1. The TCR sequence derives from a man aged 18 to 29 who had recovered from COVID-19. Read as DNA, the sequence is TGTGCCAGCAGCACCACAGGACAGGTTGGAAACACCATATATTTT. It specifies CASSTTGQVGNTIYF.